The next 19 T cell receptor beta chains were all read from a single sample in a study of identical twins (dated by TCRdb to about 2016). Libraries were prepared through 5' RACE. Sequencing used an Illumina HiSeq 2000. Using fastp at Q25 and MiXCR, TCRdb reprocessed the public reads and kept productive beta chains. Rows are combined by CDR3 protein, so each entry shows the most common genes and DNA. The sample contains 1.5 million or so distinct CDR3 sequences, about 32% of them found a single time. 0.25% to 0.3% of the sample lies in the top ten. The sequencing input was cord blood. The receptor set was obtained from a newborn girl in good health.

V usage is TRBV7-2 and J usage is TRBJ2-7; 8 nucleotides align to TRBD1. CDR1 SGHTA and CDR2 FQGNSA come from the germline V gene. CDR3 length: 16 amino acids. V lost 0 bases and J lost 0; bases outside the gene matches: 4. In DNA form, the CDR3 reads TGTGCCAGCAGCTTAGCCGCTACAGGGGGCTCCTACGAGCAGTACTTC. It encodes CASSLAATGGSYEQYF.

This chain joins TRBV20-1 and TRBJ1-2, with D hard to call. Per germline, CDR1 DFQATT and CDR2 SNEGSKA (reference sequence). CDR3 length: 11 residues. The germline V and J ends were trimmed by 6 bases and 2 bases, with 7 bases remaining between them. CDR3 bases: TGCAGTGCCAAGAACAACTATGGCTACACCTTC. Translated, it gives CSAKNNYGYTF.

This clonotype was recorded at least ten times. The chain employs TRBV29-1 and TRBJ1-5, with D possibly matching TRBD1 (5 bases). Germline V gene lookup returns CDR1 SQVTM and CDR2 ANQGSEA. Trimming took off 5 bases at V and 1 base at J, with 9 bases between the two ends. CDR3 length equals 13 residues. This chain's CDR3 is CSVNQGSNQPQHF. CDR3 DNA sequence: TGCAGCGTTAACCAGGGAAGCAATCAGCCCCAGCATTTT.

Concerning this clonotype itself: One end of the junction fails to match germline, which may point to a read error. The gene calls are TRBV19 and TRBJ2-3; TRBD1 or TRBD2 may be the D gene (5 bases each). There are 13 residues in the CDR3. Germline V CDR1 and CDR2: LNHDA, SQIVND (reference sequence). The CDR3 region has the DNA TGTGCCAGCAAACTACGGGGCACAGATATGCAGTATTTT. It encodes CASKLRGTDMQYF.

The rearrangement uses TRBV4-1 and TRBJ1-6; 7 nucleotides align to TRBD1. Germline V gene lookup returns CDR1 MGHRA and CDR2 YSYEKL. The V and J ends lost 4 bases and 11 bases, in that order; junction bases with no gene match: 5. The CDR3 has 13 residues. The CDR3 is CASSLTGVPPLHF. CDR3 in DNA: TGCGCCAGCAGCCTCACAGGGGTTCCACCCCTCCACTTT.

The gene calls are TRBV18 and TRBJ1-1, with a tentative D call TRBD1 (5 bases). Deletions cut 0 bases from V and 1 base from J, with 12 bases between. The CDR3 totals 16 residues. Germline CDR1 is KGHSH and CDR2 is LQKENI. The CDR3 DNA is TGTGCCAGCTCACCACCGAGCGGGGGAAAGAACACTGAAGCTTTCTTT. Amino acid sequence: CASSPPSGGKNTEAFF.

The J gene is TRBJ2-1, the V gene TRBV5-1; either TRBD1 or TRBD2 may fit D (5 bases each). The J call may be faulty, since TRBJ2-7 better matches the DNA end. The CDR3 totals 16 residues. Germline CDR1 and CDR2: SGHRS and YFSETQ. The CDR3 DNA follows: TGCGCCAGCAGCGCAGGAGTGAGTGGGACCTACAATGAGCAGTACTTC. Translated, it gives CASSAGVSGTYNEQYF.

The chain has TRBV30 and TRBJ1-1; D is unclear. V dropped 2 bases and J dropped 0 bases, with 10 bases sitting between them. This CDR3 spans 14 amino acids. The V gene's germline CDR1 is GTSNPN and CDR2 SVGIG (reference sequence). Here the CDR3 reads CAWSQGMMNTEAFF. CDR3 DNA: TGTGCCTGGAGTCAAGGGATGATGAACACTGAAGCTTTCTTT.

The sample holds a few counts of this clonotype. The rearrangement links TRBV7-6 to TRBJ1-1; TRBD1 agrees at 8 bases. Germline-derived CDR1 and CDR2 are SGHVS and FNYEAQ. This CDR3 contains 14 residues. The V segment lost 5 bases and the J segment 0 bases; nucleotides outside the gene matches: 2. The CDR3 nucleotides are TGTGCCAGCAGCAAGGACAGGGTGAACACTGAAGCTTTCTTT. Translated: CASSKDRVNTEAFF.

V usage is TRBV6-6 and J usage is TRBJ1-5; possibly TRBD1 for D (5 bases). CDR1 and CDR2 from the germline V gene are MNHNY and SVGAGI (reference sequence). The V end lost 6 bases, the J end lost 3 bases, and 9 bases lay between the germline ends. This CDR3 region has 13 residues. The CDR3 loop is CASRDKVNQPQHF. CDR3 nucleotides: TGTGCCAGCAGGGACAAGGTCAATCAGCCCCAGCATTTT.

V and J are TRBV7-2 and TRBJ2-3; D is perhaps TRBD1 or TRBD2 (5 bases each). The V gene lost 5 bases and the J gene lost 3 bases, with 15 bases spanning the gap. There are 15 residues in the CDR3. Germline CDR1 SGHTA, CDR2 FQGNSA. CDR3 in DNA: TGTGCCAGCAGCCAGAGGGGATCTGGGACAGATACGCAGTATTTT. This sequence encodes CASSQRGSGTDTQYF.

The chain links TRBV6-2 or TRBV6-3 to TRBJ2-1, with D possibly matching TRBD2 (6 bases). CDR1 and CDR2 (germline): MNHEY, SVGEGT. CDR3 size: 14 residues. The V end was cut by 8 bases, the J end by 1 base, with 12 bases between. The CDR3 loop reads CASRGATSYNEQFF. CDR3 nucleotide sequence: TGTGCCAGCCGCGGGGCCACGTCCTACAATGAGCAGTTCTTC.

Regarding this clonotype: A much larger clone differs from this one at a single base, so this may be a read error. The V and J genes are TRBV7-9 and TRBJ1-2; D is perhaps TRBD1 (6 bases). Trimming took 2 bases from V and 0 from J, leaving 10 bases between them. The CDR3 loop spans 15 amino acids. The germline gives CDR1 SEHNR, CDR2 FQNEAQ (reference sequence). The CDR3 nucleotides read TGTGCCAGCAGCTTACGGCAGGGGTCTAACTATGGCTACACCTTC. Its protein is CASSLRQGSNYGYTF.

This clonotype appeared once. Given a much more abundant clone one base away, this may be a read error. J is TRBJ2-7 and V is TRBV29-1, with a possible D match to TRBD1 (6 bases). Germline V lookup: CDR1 SQVTM, CDR2 ANQGSEA. The CDR3 covers 14 residues. The ends were cut back, 7 bases at V and 7 bases at J, with 23 bases in the middle. The DNA of the CDR3 is TGCAGCGCAAGGCGTGGGCAGGGGAATGGTGAGCAGTACTTC. It translates to CSARRGQGNGEQYF.

The chain joins TRBV20-1 to TRBJ2-7, with 9 bases aligning to TRBD1. This CDR3 has 12 amino acids. The V gene's germline CDR1 is DFQATT and CDR2 SNEGSKA (reference sequence). V was clipped by 7 bases and J by 3 bases; unmatched bases: 4. CDR3 DNA: TGCAGTGGCCGGGACAGGGTCTACGAGCAGTACTTC. Protein product: CSGRDRVYEQYF.

This clonotype was found a few times. The chain couples TRBV5-1 to TRBJ2-1; D remains ambiguous. The J call is uncertain, as TRBJ2-7 better fits the DNA end. CDR3 length: 16 amino acids. From germline, CDR1 is SGHRS and CDR2 YFSETQ. The CDR3, as DNA: TGCGCCAGCAGCCTGCCCTCTATCATCTCCTACAATGAGCAGTACTTC. Amino acids: CASSLPSIISYNEQYF.

This rearrangement joins TRBV28 to TRBJ2-5; D not certain. The J call may be faulty, since TRBJ2-7 better matches the DNA end. In germline, CDR1 is MDHEN, CDR2 SYDVKM. The length of the CDR3 is 14 residues. The CDR3 DNA is TGTGCCAGTAACCTCCCCGGACGGACCTACGAGCAGTACTTC. It codes for CASNLPGRTYEQYF.

In this sample, this clonotype turned up a few times. The chain employs TRBV24-1 and TRBJ2-5; 10 bases map to TRBD1. Looked up from germline, CDR1 is KGHDR and CDR2 is SFDVKD. V was pared by 7 bases and J by 11 bases, with 12 bases of the junction left unmatched. The CDR3 contains 14 residues. The CDR3 DNA reads as TGTGCCACCAGCAGGACAGGGGGAAACAATGAGCAGTACTTC. Protein: CATSRTGGNNEQYF.

This clonotype occurred many times. The chain combines TRBV20-1 with TRBJ2-1, with D uncertain. Per the germline V gene, CDR1 is DFQATT and CDR2 is SNEGSKA (reference sequence). V lost 0 bases and J lost 0, with 6 bases in between. CDR3 length equals 14 residues. The CDR3 region has the DNA TGCAGTGCTAGAGATCTCAGCTCCTACAATGAGCAGTTCTTC. Encoded protein: CSARDLSSYNEQFF.